What follows describes a single T cell receptor (beta chain). Its antigen is as yet unknown. This CDR3 contains 14 residues. From germline, CDR1 is SGHAT and CDR2 FQNNGV. V shed 3 bases and J shed 1 base, with 8 bases lying between them. These data come from a study of cytomegalovirus exposure and HLA in healthy donors. Whole-study findings and limits: Prior analysis indicated that the majority of TCR beta V segments exhibited productivity approximately 90% or approximately 30% of the time. The classifier reportedly diagnosed cytomegalovirus status with high specificity and sensitivity.

13 Jbeta primers and 60 Vbeta primers were used for the PCR. Libraries were prepared by immunoSEQ multiplex PCR; TCRdb keeps only in-frame clonotypes and omits some of them. This repertoire comprises tens of thousands of clones; its ten largest clones make up 15% to 17%. The sample comprised PBMCs. This receptor was obtained from a man between 45 and 60 years old in good health and CMV-seropositive. This chain joins TRBV11-2 and TRBJ2-3; D might be TRBD2 (6 bases). The CDR3, as DNA: TGTGCCAGCAGCTTGGGCGGGGGCACAGATACGCAGTATTTT. It specifies CASSLGGGTDTQYF.